This T cell receptor (beta chain) was retrieved from a study of shared clonotypes between healthy human individuals. Study-level background: CD4 naive and memory got three plates each, CD8 naive two, CD8 memory one. Study conclusions and caveats: Sorted-subset samples were not fully sequenced, rarefaction indicated.

To note about this clone: Its cognate antigen is unknown.

Deletions cut 0 bases from V and 4 bases from J, with 12 bases between. The CDR3 covers 15 residues. Germline assignment: CDR1 MNHNS and CDR2 SASEGT. Participating donors were healthy, HIV-negative adults free of recent acute infections or vaccinations. On sorted subsets, replicate PCRs used approximately 190 ng DNA, or about 33,000 T cell genomes. Clones were read by immunoSEQ multiplex PCR, and TCRdb kept only the in-frame ones, dropping some. In the table there are roughly 2.6 million clones, roughly nine tenths of which are singletons. The sequencing sample was made of naive CD4+ T cells sorted from blood. Subset of the sample: CD45RA+ positively selected. This clonotype was sampled from a young man in good health. This chain joins TRBV6-1 and TRBJ2-5; TRBD2 is a possible D gene (5 bases). DNA for the CDR3: TGTGCCAGCAGTGAAGCCGGGGTTTTCGGAGAGACCCAGTACTTC. Translation: CASSEAGVFGETQYF.